Here is one T cell receptor (beta chain) with its context. The data stem from a study of blood T cell repertoires in COVID-19. On the study more broadly: The study drew acute and convalescent COVID-19 samples from the United States, Italy and Spain. Nucleic acid was either cDNA or gDNA, and it came from T cells, B-cell-depleted T cells, or PBMCs.

The CDR3 contains 18 residues. The trim removed 6 bases at V and 1 base at J, leaving 11 bases unmatched. Germline lookup yields CDR1 LNHDA and CDR2 SQIVND (reference sequence). Original processing methods: Reference gene primer amplification yielded estimated nucleated cell counts. Repertoires were generated with immunoSEQ multiplex PCR, while TCRdb's copy carries only in-frame clones and drops some. The V and J calls and clone size were taken over from that table, and D and trimming were inferred from the DNA. Of some 42,000 clones listed, roughly nine tenths were seen once; the top ten hold about a tenth.

The chain has TRBV19 and TRBJ1-5; 11 bases line up with TRBD1. The TCR sequence derives from a man aged 50 to 60 with active COVID-19. Sample: peripheral blood. The CDR3 reads CASSPGQGGGKSNQPQHF. DNA of the CDR3: TGTGCCAGTAGCCCGGGACAGGGGGGAGGAAAGAGCAATCAGCCCCAGCATTTT. The entire variable domain, with the rest obtained from reference TRBV19 and TRBJ1-5, is as follows: DGGITQSPKYLFRKEGQNVTLSCEQNLNHDAMYWYRQDPGQGLRLIYYSQIVNDFQKGDIAEGYSVSREKKESFPLTVTSAQKNPTAFYLCASSPGQGGGKSNQPQHFGDGTRLSIL.